This entry features one TCR beta chain sequence. Its specificity is unknown. This entry comes from a study of radiotherapy plus CTLA-4 blockade in lung cancer. General study points: After radiotherapy and ipilimumab, tumor-derived clones expanded in peripheral blood. Interferon-beta and early blood T cell clone dynamics reportedly predicted response best.

Profiled with immunoSEQ multiplex PCR; TCRdb holds only in-frame clones, not every one. The sample consists of some 67,000 clones, around 69% of them appearing once. The V gene's germline CDR1 is MNHNY and CDR2 SVGAGI (reference sequence). J lost 7 bases, V lost 6 bases, and 12 bases had no gene match. The CDR3 loop spans 16 amino acids. The rearrangement joins TRBV6-6 to TRBJ1-5; 10 bases line up with TRBD1. This specimen was peripheral blood, taken from a patient treated with radiotherapy plus ipilimumab. The TCR was taken from a human donor with non-small cell lung cancer whose response to radiotherapy plus ipilimumab could not be evaluated. Some clones in this sample may be carry-over from other donors' samples. The CDR3 region is CASRFYAGQGKQPQHF. The CDR3 coding sequence is TGTGCCAGCAGGTTCTACGCGGGACAGGGGAAGCAGCCCCAGCATTTT.